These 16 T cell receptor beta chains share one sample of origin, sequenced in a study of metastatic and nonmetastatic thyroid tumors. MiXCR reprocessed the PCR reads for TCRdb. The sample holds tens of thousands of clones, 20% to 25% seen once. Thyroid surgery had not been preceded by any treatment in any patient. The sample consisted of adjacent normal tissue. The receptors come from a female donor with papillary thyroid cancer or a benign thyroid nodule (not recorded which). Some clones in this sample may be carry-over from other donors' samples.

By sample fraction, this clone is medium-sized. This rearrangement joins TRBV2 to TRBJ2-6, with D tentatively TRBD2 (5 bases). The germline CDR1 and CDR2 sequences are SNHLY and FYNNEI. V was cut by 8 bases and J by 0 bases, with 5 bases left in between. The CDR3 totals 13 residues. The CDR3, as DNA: TGTGCCAGCGGACTCTCTGGGGCCAACGTCCTGACTTTC. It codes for CASGLSGANVLTF.

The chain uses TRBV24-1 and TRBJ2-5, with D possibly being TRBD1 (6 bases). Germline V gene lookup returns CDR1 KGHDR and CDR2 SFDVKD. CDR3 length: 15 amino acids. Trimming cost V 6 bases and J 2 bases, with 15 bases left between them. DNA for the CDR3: TGTGCCACCAGTTGGTCCGGGACACTACAAGAGACCCAGTACTTC. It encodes CATSWSGTLQETQYF.

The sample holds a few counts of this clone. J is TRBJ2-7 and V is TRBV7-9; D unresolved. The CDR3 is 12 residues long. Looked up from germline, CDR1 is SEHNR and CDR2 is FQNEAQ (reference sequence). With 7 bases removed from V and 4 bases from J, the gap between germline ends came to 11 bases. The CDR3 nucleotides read TGTGCCAGCATATACAATATTTACGAGCAGTACTTC. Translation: CASIYNIYEQYF.

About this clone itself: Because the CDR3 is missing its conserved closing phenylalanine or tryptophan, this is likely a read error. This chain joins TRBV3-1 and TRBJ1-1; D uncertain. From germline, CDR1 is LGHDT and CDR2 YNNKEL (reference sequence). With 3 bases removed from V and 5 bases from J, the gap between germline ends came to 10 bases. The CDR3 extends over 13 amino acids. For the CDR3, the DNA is TGTGCCAGCAGCCAGGGAGGCGATACTGAAGCTTTCTTA. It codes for CASSQGGDTEAFL.

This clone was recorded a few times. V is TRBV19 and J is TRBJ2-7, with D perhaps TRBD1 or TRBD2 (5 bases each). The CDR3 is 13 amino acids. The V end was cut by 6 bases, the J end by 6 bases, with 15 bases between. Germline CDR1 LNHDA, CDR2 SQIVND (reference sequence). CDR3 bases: TGTGCCAGTAGCCCGGGACCGCGCGCCGAGCAGTACTTC. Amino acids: CASSPGPRAEQYF.

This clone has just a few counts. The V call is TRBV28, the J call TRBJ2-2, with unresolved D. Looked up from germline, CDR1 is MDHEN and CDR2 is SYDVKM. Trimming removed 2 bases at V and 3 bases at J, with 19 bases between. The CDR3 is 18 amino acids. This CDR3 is CASSLTIGSMIDTGELFF. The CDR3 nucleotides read TGTGCCAGCAGTTTAACTATCGGAAGTATGATCGACACCGGGGAGCTGTTTTTT.

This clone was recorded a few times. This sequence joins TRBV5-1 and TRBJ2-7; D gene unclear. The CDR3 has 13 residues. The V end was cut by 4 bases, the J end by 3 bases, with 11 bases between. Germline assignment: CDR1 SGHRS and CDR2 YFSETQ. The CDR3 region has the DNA TGCGCCAGCAGCCCCGACGAGGTCTACGAGCAGTACTTC. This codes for CASSPDEVYEQYF.

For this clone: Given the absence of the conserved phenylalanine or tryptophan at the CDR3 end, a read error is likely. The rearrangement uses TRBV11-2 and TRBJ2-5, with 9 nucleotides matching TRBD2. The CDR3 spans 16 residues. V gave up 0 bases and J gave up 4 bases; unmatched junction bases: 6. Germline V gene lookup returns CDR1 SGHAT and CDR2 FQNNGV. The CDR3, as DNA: TGTGCCAGCAGCTTAGAAGGCGGGAGGGACCCAGAGACCCAGTACTTA. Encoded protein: CASSLEGGRDPETQYL.

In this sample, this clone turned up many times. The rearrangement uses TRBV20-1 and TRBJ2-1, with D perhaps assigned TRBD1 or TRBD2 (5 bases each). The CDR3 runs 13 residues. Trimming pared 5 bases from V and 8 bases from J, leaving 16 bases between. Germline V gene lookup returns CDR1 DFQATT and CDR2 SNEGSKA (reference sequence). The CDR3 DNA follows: TGCAGTGCTCAGTGGGGGAGAGGCGATGAGCAGTTCTTC. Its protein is CSAQWGRGDEQFF.

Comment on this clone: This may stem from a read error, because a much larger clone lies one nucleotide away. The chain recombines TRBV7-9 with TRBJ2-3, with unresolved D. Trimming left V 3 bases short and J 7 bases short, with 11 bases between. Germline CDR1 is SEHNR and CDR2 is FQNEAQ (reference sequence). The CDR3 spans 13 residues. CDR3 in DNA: TGTGCCAGCAGCTTCGTTGCCCCTAATACGCAGTATTTT. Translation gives CASSFVAPNTQYF.

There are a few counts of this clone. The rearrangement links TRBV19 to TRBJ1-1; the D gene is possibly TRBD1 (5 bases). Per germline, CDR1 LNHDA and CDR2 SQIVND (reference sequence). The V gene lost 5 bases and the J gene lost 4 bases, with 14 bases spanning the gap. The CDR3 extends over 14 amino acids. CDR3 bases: TGTGCCAGTAGTTCCTACCCCGACAGCACTGAAGCTTTCTTT. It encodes CASSSYPDSTEAFF.

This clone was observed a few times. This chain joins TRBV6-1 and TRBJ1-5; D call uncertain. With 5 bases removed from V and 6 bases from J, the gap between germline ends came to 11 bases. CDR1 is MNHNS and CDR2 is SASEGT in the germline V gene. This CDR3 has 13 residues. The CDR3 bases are TGTGCCAGCAGTTCCGATCTGGGTCAGCCCCAGCATTTT. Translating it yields CASSSDLGQPQHF.

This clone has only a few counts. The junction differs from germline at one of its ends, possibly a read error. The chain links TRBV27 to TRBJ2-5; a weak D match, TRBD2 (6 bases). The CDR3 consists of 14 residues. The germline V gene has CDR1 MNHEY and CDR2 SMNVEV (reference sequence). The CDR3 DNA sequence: TGTGCCAGCATTTTCCGGCGGGACCAAGAGGCCCAGTACTTC. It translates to CASIFRRDQEAQYF.

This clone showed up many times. Written as DNA, the CDR3 is TGTGCCAGCAGCCAAAGGGCTGGGGCCAACGTCCTGACTTTC. Translating it yields CASSQRAGANVLTF. This chain links TRBV3-1 with TRBJ2-6, with D unresolved. The CDR3 is 14 residues long. With 2 bases removed from V and 2 bases from J, the gap between germline ends came to 4 bases. Germline V gene sequence: CDR1 LGHDT, CDR2 YNNKEL (reference sequence).

Written as DNA, the CDR3 is TGCAGTGCTAGTCGGCGGGAGAGGCGCACCGGGGCCAACGTCCTGACTTTC. Its translation is CSASRRERRTGANVLTF. The chain links TRBV20-1 to TRBJ2-6; 7 bases map to TRBD2. Unmatched junction bases numbered 12, after V lost 3 bases and J lost 4 bases. Germline CDR1 DFQATT, CDR2 SNEGSKA (reference sequence). This CDR3 contains 17 residues.

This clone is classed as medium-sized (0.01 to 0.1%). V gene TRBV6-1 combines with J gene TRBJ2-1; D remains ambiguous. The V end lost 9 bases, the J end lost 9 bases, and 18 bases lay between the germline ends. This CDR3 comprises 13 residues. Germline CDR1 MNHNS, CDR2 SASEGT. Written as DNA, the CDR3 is TGTGCCAGTGGGGTTATGGGTTTGAGTGAGCAGTTCTTC. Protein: CASGVMGLSEQFF.